This T cell receptor beta chain was sequenced for a study of T-cell reconstitution after alpha-beta-depleted transplantation in children. Preparation of the TCRbeta library used unique molecular identifiers. TCRdb passed the PCR reads through MiXCR, listing each CDR3 protein once. The sample contains about 460,000 distinct CDR3 sequences, 9.5% to 15% of which appear only once. The CDR3 consists of 13 residues. V was clipped by 1 base and J by 0 bases, with 3 bases between them. Germline values: CDR1 LGHNA, CDR2 YSLEER. The clonotype was recovered from a human donor who donated a stem cell graft to a child with combined immunodeficiency. This specimen consisted of PBMCs from the stem cell graft donor, obtained from the stem cell graft. The genes are TRBV4-3 and TRBJ2-5; D unclear. The CDR3 DNA reads as TGCGCCAGCAGCCAAGCGTACCAAGAGACCCAGTACTTC. Translated: CASSQAYQETQYF.